Listed here are 8 T cell receptor beta chains from one sample, sequenced in a study of shared clonotypes between healthy human individuals. The data were produced by immunoSEQ multiplex PCR, yet TCRdb's version contains in-frame clones alone and is incomplete. The repertoire holds approximately 1.4 million clones, 95% to 99% seen once, with roughly 0.45% in the top ten. Sequencing was performed on naive CD4+ T cells sorted from blood. Specified subset: CD45RA+ positively selected. These receptors all come from a man aged 30 to 39 in good health.

For the CDR3, the DNA is TGTGCCAGCAGCCCACGGACAGGGGGGCACCGGGAGCTGTTTTTT. Translated, it gives CASSPRTGGHRELFF. This sequence joins TRBV7-2 and TRBJ2-2, with 10 bases lining up with TRBD1. This CDR3 is 15 amino acids long. Germline CDR1 is SGHTA and CDR2 is FQGNSA. Losses at the gene ends were 5 bases for V and 9 bases for J; bases not matched to a gene: 9.

The gene calls are TRBV25-1 and TRBJ2-1; the D is unclear. The germline CDR1 and CDR2 sequences are MGHDK and SYGVNS. This CDR3 has 12 residues. The V end was cut by 4 bases, the J end by 8 bases, with 9 bases between. DNA of the CDR3: TGTGCCAGCAGTGCTAAGGTCGATGAGCAGTTCTTC. This gives the protein CASSAKVDEQFF. The variable domain in full, completed from reference TRBV25-1 and TRBJ2-1, reads EADIYQTPRYLVIGTGKKITLECSQTMGHDKMYWYQQDPGMELHLIHYSYGVNSTEKGDLSSESTVSRIRTEHFPLTLESARPSHTSQYLCASSAKVDEQFFGPGTRLTVL.

The chain combines TRBV5-1 with TRBJ2-7; possible D gene TRBD1, 5 bases. CDR1 is SGHRS, CDR2 YFSETQ, per germline. V dropped 3 bases and J dropped 0 bases, with 10 bases sitting between them. CDR3 length: 14 amino acids. The CDR3 region has the DNA TGCGCCAGCAGCTCGGACATAGACTCCTACGAGCAGTACTTC. It codes for CASSSDIDSYEQYF.

The chain has TRBV18 and TRBJ2-5, with D possibly TRBD1 on 5 matching bases. The germline gives CDR1 KGHSH, CDR2 LQKENI. The CDR3 consists of 16 residues. With 0 bases removed from V and 4 bases from J, the gap between germline ends came to 15 bases. CDR3 bases: TGTGCCAGCTCACCACCGAACAGCCAGGGTGGAGAGACCCAGTACTTC. Translation: CASSPPNSQGGETQYF.

The CDR3 bases are TGTGCCAGCAGCTTAGCGGGGACAGGTGGTGAGCAGTTCTTC. This gives the protein CASSLAGTGGEQFF. This chain connects TRBV7-9 to TRBJ2-1, with 8 bases matching TRBD1. This CDR3 is built from 14 residues. V lost 0 bases and J lost 9; bases outside the gene matches: 4. Germline-derived CDR1 and CDR2 are SEHNR and FQNEAQ (reference sequence).

This chain uses TRBV7-9 with TRBJ2-7; D is undetermined. The germline CDR1 and CDR2 sequences are SEHNR and FQNEAQ (reference sequence). V shed 7 bases and J shed 4 bases, with 8 bases lying between them. The length of the CDR3 is 11 residues. CDR3 coding DNA: TGTGCCAGCACGACTCTATACGAGCAGTACTTC. It codes for CASTTLYEQYF.

This sequence joins TRBV7-9 and TRBJ2-3; 7 bases map to TRBD2. The CDR3 is 18 residues long. In germline, CDR1 is SEHNR, CDR2 FQNEAQ (reference sequence). With V trimmed by 1 base and J by 1 base, 11 bases remained unmatched. The chain's CDR3 is CASSLDTGGLLGTDTQYF. The CDR3 nucleotides are TGTGCCAGCAGCTTAGATACGGGAGGTCTTTTGGGCACAGATACGCAGTATTTT.

The gene calls are TRBV27 and TRBJ1-2; D is uncertain. V lost 0 bases, J lost 7 bases, and 12 bases lay in between. CDR1 is MNHEY and CDR2 is SMNVEV in the germline V gene (reference sequence). This CDR3 contains 14 residues. Here the CDR3 reads CASSLSKSSSGYTF. In DNA form, the CDR3 reads TGTGCCAGCAGTTTATCGAAATCTTCTAGTGGCTACACCTTC.